This TCR beta chain originates from a study of T cells in Graves' hyperthyroidism and ophthalmopathy. The CDR3 sequence is 16 residues long. V lost 6 bases and J lost 11; bases outside the gene matches: 17. Germline V gene sequence: CDR1 LNHDA, CDR2 SQIVND (reference sequence). From RNA transcripts, TCR beta CDR3 regions were amplified. The HTBI primer set served for first-round RT-PCR of the TCR CDR3. A single record per CDR3 protein comes from TCRdb applying MiXCR to the multiplex PCR reads. The data show 85,000 to 110,000 distinct CDR3 sequences, 47% seen once. This clonotype has a single count. This TCR came from a middle-aged man with Graves' hyperthyroidism. Sequencing was performed on blood. J is TRBJ1-5 and V is TRBV19, with 9 bases matching TRBD1. This CDR3 is CASRVGGQGNQRAQHF. Here the CDR3 DNA reads TGTGCCAGTAGAGTAGGGGGACAGGGAAATCAGCGGGCCCAGCATTTT.